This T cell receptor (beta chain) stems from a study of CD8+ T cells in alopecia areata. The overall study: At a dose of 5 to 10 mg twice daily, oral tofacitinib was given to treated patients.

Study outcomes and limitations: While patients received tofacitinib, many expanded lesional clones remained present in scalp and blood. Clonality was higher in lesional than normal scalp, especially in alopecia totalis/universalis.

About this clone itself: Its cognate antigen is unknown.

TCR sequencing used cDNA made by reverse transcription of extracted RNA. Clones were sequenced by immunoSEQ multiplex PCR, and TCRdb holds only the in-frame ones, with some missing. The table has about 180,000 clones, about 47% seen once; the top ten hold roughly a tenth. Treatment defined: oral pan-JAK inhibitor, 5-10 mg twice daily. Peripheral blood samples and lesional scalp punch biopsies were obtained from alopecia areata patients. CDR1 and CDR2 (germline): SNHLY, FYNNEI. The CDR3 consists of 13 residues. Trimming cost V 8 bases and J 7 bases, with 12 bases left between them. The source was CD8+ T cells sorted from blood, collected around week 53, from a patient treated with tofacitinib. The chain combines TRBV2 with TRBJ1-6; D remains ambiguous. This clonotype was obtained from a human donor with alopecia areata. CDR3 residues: CASGVNLNSPLHF. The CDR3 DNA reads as TGTGCCAGCGGCGTTAATCTGAATTCACCCCTCCACTTT.